This entry lists 30 T cell receptor beta chains sequenced from one sample in a study of blood T cell repertoires in COVID-19. The table came from immunoSEQ multiplex PCR; TCRdb's copy has only in-frame clones and leaves some out. The sample has around 91,000 clones, 70% to 90% seen once. Specimen: peripheral blood. These receptors originate from a human donor in a cohort sampled during active COVID-19.

The V call is TRBV6-2 or TRBV6-3, the J call TRBJ1-1; D may be TRBD1 (6 bases). The V gene's germline CDR1 is MNHEY and CDR2 SVGEGT. V lost 2 bases and J lost 3, with 16 bases in between. The CDR3 consists of 16 residues. CDR3 DNA: TGTGCCAGCAGTTACACCCTGACAGGCTACGACACTGAAGCTTTCTTT. As protein: CASSYTLTGYDTEAFF.

The chain uses TRBV15 and TRBJ1-6; D perhaps matches TRBD1 (5 bases). V was pared by 0 bases and J by 0 bases, with 9 bases between. Germline V gene lookup returns CDR1 LNHNV and CDR2 YYDKDF (reference sequence). The CDR3 is made up of 17 amino acids. CDR3: CATSRDLGGSYNSPLHF. The CDR3 region has the DNA TGTGCCACCAGCAGAGATCTGGGGGGCTCCTATAATTCACCCCTCCACTTT. The entire variable domain, with the rest obtained from reference TRBV15 and TRBJ1-6, is as follows: DAMVIQNPRYQVTQFGKPVTLSCSQTLNHNVMYWYQQKSSQAPKLLFHYYDKDFNNEADTPDNFQSRRPNTSFCFLDIRSPGLGDTAMYLCATSRDLGGSYNSPLHFGNGTRLTVT.

V and J are TRBV18 and TRBJ1-3; D may be TRBD1 (5 bases). The CDR3 sequence is 15 residues long. Germline values: CDR1 KGHSH, CDR2 LQKENI. V lost 5 bases to trimming and J lost 0 bases, with 11 bases between them. The CDR3 here is CASSTDSNSGNTIYF. The CDR3 nucleotides are TGTGCCAGCTCAACAGACAGCAACTCTGGAAACACCATATATTTT.

Details on this clone: The identical CDR3 is also encoded by other nucleotide sequences in the sample. The CDR3 nucleotides read TGTGCCAGCAGCGTAGACGGTTCTGGAAACACCATATATTTT. It encodes CASSVDGSGNTIYF. The rearrangement uses TRBV9 and TRBJ1-3; the D is unclear. Germline V gives CDR1 SGDLS, CDR2 YYNGEE. V was clipped by 0 bases and J by 1 base, with 5 bases between them. CDR3 size: 14 residues.

CDR3 amino acids: CASRPLGGLNEKLFF. CDR3 in DNA: TGTGCCAGCAGGCCCCTGGGGGGGTTAAATGAAAAACTGTTTTTT. V usage is TRBV7-6 and J usage is TRBJ1-4; D perhaps matches TRBD1 (5 bases). The CDR3 spans 15 residues. Germline V gene sequence: CDR1 SGHVS, CDR2 FNYEAQ. Trimming shortened V by 6 bases and J by 5 bases, and 16 bases separated the two germline ends.

This chain uses TRBV25-1 with TRBJ1-5; D perhaps matches TRBD1 (6 bases). V dropped 8 bases and J dropped 0 bases, with 14 bases sitting between them. Germline V gene data show CDR1 as MGHDK and CDR2 as SYGVNS. The CDR3 has 15 amino acids. CDR3 region: CASQPQGNSNQPQHF. CDR3 DNA sequence: TGTGCCAGCCAACCTCAGGGGAATAGCAATCAGCCCCAGCATTTT.

This chain joins TRBV5-4 and TRBJ1-4; 8 bases line up with TRBD1. V was clipped by 4 bases and J by 8 bases; unmatched bases: 10. The CDR3 consists of 15 residues. Germline values: CDR1 SGHNT, CDR2 YYREEE (reference sequence). The CDR3 is CASSTAGTGREKLFF. The CDR3 DNA sequence: TGTGCCAGCAGCACAGCCGGGACAGGCCGCGAAAAACTGTTTTTT.

This chain uses TRBV5-4 with TRBJ2-7; TRBD1 agrees at 9 bases. Germline V gene lookup returns CDR1 SGHNT and CDR2 YYREEE (reference sequence). The length of the CDR3 is 16 residues. V was pared by 3 bases and J by 0 bases, with 7 bases of the junction left unmatched. The CDR3 is CASSSPRDRVSYEQYF. In DNA, the CDR3 is TGTGCCAGCAGCTCCCCCCGGGACAGGGTCTCCTACGAGCAGTACTTC.

This chain connects TRBV7-2 to TRBJ1-2; D is unclear. The CDR3 extends over 14 amino acids. Germline V gene data show CDR1 as SGHTA and CDR2 as FQGNSA. Trimming pared 4 bases from V and 4 bases from J, leaving 13 bases between. As DNA, the CDR3 is TGTGCCAGCAGCTCCCCCGAGGCCGGCTATGGCTACACCTTC. Translation gives CASSSPEAGYGYTF.

The chain joins TRBV5-1 to TRBJ2-3, with D perhaps TRBD1 (5 bases). The CDR3 extends over 15 amino acids. Germline CDR1 SGHRS, CDR2 YFSETQ. Trimming stripped 0 bases from V and 6 bases from J, with 14 bases between. CDR3 region: CASSLGVSKGDTQYF. In nucleotides, the CDR3 is TGCGCCAGCAGCTTGGGGGTCTCCAAGGGGGATACGCAGTATTTT.

V usage is TRBV4-1 and J usage is TRBJ1-3, with D perhaps matching TRBD1 (6 bases). CDR1 MGHRA and CDR2 YSYEKL come from the germline V gene. Trimming shortened V by 8 bases and J by 0 bases, and 14 bases separated the two germline ends. This CDR3 region has 15 residues. DNA of the CDR3: TGCGCCAGCCGGACAGTTCTGAGCTCTGGAAACACCATATATTTT. Protein product: CASRTVLSSGNTIYF.

The chain carries TRBV6-1 and TRBJ2-1; D is unresolved. Germline V gives CDR1 MNHNS, CDR2 SASEGT. With 1 base removed from V and 9 bases from J, the gap between germline ends came to 16 bases. The CDR3 has 15 residues. The CDR3 sequence is CASSEGSAAPREQFF. DNA for the CDR3: TGTGCCAGCAGTGAAGGATCCGCGGCCCCCCGTGAGCAGTTCTTC.

This rearrangement joins TRBV7-2 to TRBJ2-2; 12 bases are a match to TRBD2. The CDR3 extends over 15 amino acids. CDR1 SGHTA and CDR2 FQGNSA come from the germline V gene. The ends lost 4 bases at V and 7 bases at J; junction bases unmatched: 4. In nucleotides, the CDR3 is TGTGCCAGCAGCTGGACTAGCGGGAACCACGGGGAGCTGTTTTTT. It translates to CASSWTSGNHGELFF.

This clone appeared once. The chain links TRBV11-2 to TRBJ1-1; D unresolved. CDR1 and CDR2 from the germline V gene are SGHAT and FQNNGV. This CDR3 contains 13 residues. The V end was cut by 0 bases, the J end by 4 bases, with 6 bases between. The CDR3 DNA is TGTGCCAGCAGCTTAGATCTCCTCACTGAAGCTTTCTTT. It yields the protein CASSLDLLTEAFF.

The CDR3 nucleotides are TGTGCCAGACGCAAACAGGGTCCCCAAGAGACCCAGTACTTC. Its protein product is CARRKQGPQETQYF. The chain joins TRBV2 to TRBJ2-5; D might be TRBD1 (6 bases). CDR3 length: 14 amino acids. V was cut by 9 bases and J by 1 base, with 15 bases left in between. The germline V gene has CDR1 SNHLY and CDR2 FYNNEI.

This clone is a singleton in its sample. The rearrangement joins TRBV7-9 to TRBJ2-5; 13 bases map to TRBD2. Trimming removed 5 bases from V and 5 bases from J; junction bases left unmatched: 8. This CDR3 comprises 16 residues. Germline V lookup: CDR1 SEHNR, CDR2 FQNEAQ (reference sequence). The CDR3 nucleotides read TGTGCCAGCAGCGGGACTAGCGGGGCCCTGGGGGAGACCCAGTACTTC. This encodes CASSGTSGALGETQYF.

The chain uses TRBV24-1 and TRBJ2-1; 7 bases fit TRBD2. Per the germline V gene, CDR1 is KGHDR and CDR2 is SFDVKD. The CDR3 extends over 14 amino acids. Trimming cost V 0 bases and J 9 bases; bases outside gene matches: 4. The CDR3 bases are TGTGCCACCAGTGATTTGCGGTGGGGGGGTGAGCAGTTCTTC. It specifies CATSDLRWGGEQFF.

The chain uses TRBV5-1 and TRBJ1-4; D gene unclear. The CDR3 has 14 residues. The ends were cut back, 0 bases at V and 6 bases at J, with 9 bases in the middle. Germline CDR1 is SGHRS and CDR2 is YFSETQ. The DNA for the CDR3 is TGCGCCAGCAGCTTGGGTGGAGGCGATGAAAAACTGTTTTTT. Residues: CASSLGGGDEKLFF. Variable domain in full (rest from reference TRBV5-1 and TRBJ1-4): KAGVTQTPRYLIKTRGQQVTLSCSPISGHRSVSWYQQTPGQGLQFLFEYFSETQRNKGNFPGRFSGRQFSNSRSEMNVSTLELGDSALYLCASSLGGGDEKLFFGSGTQLSVL.

The chain recombines TRBV5-1 with TRBJ1-6; 8 nucleotides agree with TRBD1. CDR3 length: 15 amino acids. CDR1 and CDR2 (germline): SGHRS, YFSETQ. With V trimmed by 4 bases and J by 6 bases, 6 bases remained unmatched. CDR3 nucleotide sequence: TGCGCCAGCAGCCGAGATGACAGGGGTAATTCACCCCTCCACTTT. Its protein is CASSRDDRGNSPLHF.

This sequence joins TRBV7-9 and TRBJ2-3; 9 bases match TRBD2. There are 15 residues in the CDR3. V shed 1 base and J 1 base; nucleotides not matched to a gene: 0. Germline values: CDR1 SEHNR, CDR2 FQNEAQ (reference sequence). CDR3 sequence reads: CASSLGLAGTDTQYF. The CDR3 DNA follows: TGTGCCAGCAGCTTAGGACTAGCGGGCACAGATACGCAGTATTTT.

The chain uses TRBV12-3 or TRBV12-4 and TRBJ1-1; maybe TRBD1 (6 bases). This CDR3 region has 13 residues. V lost 7 bases and J lost 4, with 13 bases in between. The DNA of the CDR3 is TGTGCCAGCATCTCCTTAGGGGGCACTGAAGCTTTCTTT. Its protein product is CASISLGGTEAFF.

This clone showed up just once. This chain connects TRBV7-3 to TRBJ2-2; perhaps TRBD1 as D (6 bases). This CDR3 has 16 amino acids. V lost 0 bases and J lost 3, with 11 bases in between. CDR1 and CDR2 from the germline V gene are SGHTA and FQGTGA. Here the CDR3 DNA reads TGTGCCAGCAGCTTAACAGGGGGAAGGGACACCGGGGAGCTGTTTTTT. This translates into CASSLTGGRDTGELFF.

The V and J genes are TRBV5-4 and TRBJ2-2; 10 positions agree with TRBD1. The CDR3 spans 15 residues. V lost 4 bases, J lost 4 bases, and 4 bases stayed unmatched. Germline lookup yields CDR1 SGHNT and CDR2 YYREEE (reference sequence). CDR3 residues: CASSPGTGATGELFF. In DNA, the CDR3 is TGTGCCAGCAGCCCCGGGACAGGGGCCACCGGGGAGCTGTTTTTT.

The J gene is TRBJ1-5, the V gene TRBV27; D is unclear. Germline CDR1 and CDR2: MNHEY and SMNVEV (reference sequence). Trimming left V 2 bases short and J 2 bases short, with 13 bases between. The CDR3 totals 16 residues. CDR3 in DNA: TGTGCCAGCAGTTTACGGGCGGGATACGGCAATCAGCCCCAGCATTTT. This sequence encodes CASSLRAGYGNQPQHF.

CDR3 residues: CASSQPGTRGSYGDGYTF. DNA of the CDR3: TGTGCCAGCAGCCAACCTGGGACTAGGGGGTCTTACGGCGATGGCTACACCTTC. V and J are TRBV9 and TRBJ1-2, with D tentatively TRBD1 (6 bases). From germline, CDR1 is SGDLS and CDR2 YYNGEE. This CDR3 comprises 18 residues. V was cut by 4 bases and J by 6 bases, with 28 bases left in between.

This chain connects TRBV6-5 to TRBJ1-2; 10 bases are shared with TRBD1. The V and J ends lost 8 bases and 5 bases, in that order; junction bases with no gene match: 8. Germline V gene lookup returns CDR1 MNHEY and CDR2 SVGAGI. The CDR3 is 14 amino acids. The DNA of the CDR3 is TGTGCCAGCCGGCCGACGGGACAGGGGTATGGCTACACCTTC. Translated, it gives CASRPTGQGYGYTF.

The CDR3 spells CASKAGVTGELFF. Here the CDR3 DNA reads TGCGCCAGCAAGGCGGGAGTTACCGGGGAGCTGTTTTTT. The V gene is TRBV5-1, the J gene TRBJ2-2, with TRBD2 identical over 7 bases. V trimming: 6 bases; J trimming: 5 bases; junction bases outside the gene matches: 4. Per the germline V gene, CDR1 is SGHRS and CDR2 is YFSETQ. The CDR3 has 13 amino acids.

The genes are TRBV5-8 and TRBJ1-6; the match to TRBD1 covers 7 bases. Trimming cost V 4 bases and J 10 bases; bases outside gene matches: 11. CDR1 and CDR2 (germline): SGHTS, YDEGEE. The CDR3 has 15 amino acids. The chain's CDR3 is CASSRDRDGGSPLHF. The CDR3 DNA reads as TGTGCCAGCAGCCGCGACAGGGACGGAGGATCACCCCTCCACTTT. Looking up the rest from reference TRBV5-8 and TRBJ1-6 gives the full variable domain: EAGVTQSPTHLIKTRGQQATLRCSPISGHTSVYWYQQALGLGLQFLLWYDEGEERNRGNFPPRFSGRQFPNYSSELNVNALELEDSALYLCASSRDRDGGSPLHFGNGTRLTVT.

The V call is TRBV5-1, the J call TRBJ1-2; 7 bases are a match to TRBD1. The germline CDR1 and CDR2 sequences are SGHRS and YFSETQ. The CDR3 runs to 11 residues. V lost 7 bases to trimming and J lost 4 bases; unmatched junction nucleotides: 1. The CDR3, as DNA: TGCGCCAGCGAGGGGGCCTATGGCTACACCTTC. It codes for CASEGAYGYTF.

The V call is TRBV6-4, the J call TRBJ1-2, with D possibly TRBD1 on 6 matching bases. The CDR3 length is 13 residues. Germline CDR1 reads MRHNA; CDR2 reads SNTAGT. Trimming left V 3 bases short and J 7 bases short, with 12 bases between. The CDR3: CASSEQQGSGYTF. The CDR3 coding sequence is TGTGCCAGCAGTGAACAACAGGGCTCTGGCTACACCTTC.